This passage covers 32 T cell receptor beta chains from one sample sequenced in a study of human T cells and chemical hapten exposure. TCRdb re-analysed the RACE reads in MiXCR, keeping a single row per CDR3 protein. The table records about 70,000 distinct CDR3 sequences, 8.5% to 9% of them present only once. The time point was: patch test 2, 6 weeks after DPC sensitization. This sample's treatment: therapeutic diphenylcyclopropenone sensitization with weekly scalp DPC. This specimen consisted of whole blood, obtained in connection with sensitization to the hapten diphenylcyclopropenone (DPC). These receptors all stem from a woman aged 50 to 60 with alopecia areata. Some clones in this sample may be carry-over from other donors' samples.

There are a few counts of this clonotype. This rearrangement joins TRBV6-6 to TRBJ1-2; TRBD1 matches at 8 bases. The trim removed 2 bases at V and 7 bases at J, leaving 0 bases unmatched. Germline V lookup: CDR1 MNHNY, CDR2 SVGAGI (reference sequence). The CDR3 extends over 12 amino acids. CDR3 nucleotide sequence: TGTGCCAGCAGTTACGACAGGGGTGGCTACACCTTC. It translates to CASSYDRGGYTF.

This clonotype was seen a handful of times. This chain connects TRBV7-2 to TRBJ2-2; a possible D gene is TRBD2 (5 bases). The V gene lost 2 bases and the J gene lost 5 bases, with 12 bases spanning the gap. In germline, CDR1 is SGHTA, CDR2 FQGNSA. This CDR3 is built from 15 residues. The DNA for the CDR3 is TGTGCCAGCAGCTTACGGACTGAGGGAACCGGGGAGCTGTTTTTT. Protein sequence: CASSLRTEGTGELFF.

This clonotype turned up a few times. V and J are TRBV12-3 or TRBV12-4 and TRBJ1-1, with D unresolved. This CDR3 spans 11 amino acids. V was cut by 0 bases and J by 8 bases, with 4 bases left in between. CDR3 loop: CASSLAGEAFF. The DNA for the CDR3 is TGTGCCAGCAGTTTAGCGGGGGAAGCTTTCTTT.

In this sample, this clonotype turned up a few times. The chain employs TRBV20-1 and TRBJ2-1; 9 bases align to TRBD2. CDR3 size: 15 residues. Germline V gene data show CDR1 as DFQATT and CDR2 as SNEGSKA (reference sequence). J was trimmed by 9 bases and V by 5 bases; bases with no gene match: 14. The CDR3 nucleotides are TGCAGTGCTGGTCCCCGGCTAGCGGGACGAGGTGAGCAGTTCTTC. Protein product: CSAGPRLAGRGEQFF.

CDR3 sequence (DNA): TGCAGCGTTGAAGGGGAGGAAGGGAGCACAGATACGCAGTATTTT. It specifies CSVEGEEGSTDTQYF. This chain uses TRBV29-1 with TRBJ2-3; perhaps TRBD2 as D (6 bases). In germline, CDR1 is SQVTM, CDR2 ANQGSEA. Trimming took off 1 base at V and 0 bases at J, with 11 bases between the two ends. This CDR3 spans 15 amino acids.

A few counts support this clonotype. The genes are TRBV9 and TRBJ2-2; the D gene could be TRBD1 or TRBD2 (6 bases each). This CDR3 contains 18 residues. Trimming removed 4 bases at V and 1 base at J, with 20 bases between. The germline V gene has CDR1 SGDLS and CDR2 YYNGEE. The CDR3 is CASSQGWGAPRNTGELFF. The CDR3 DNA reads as TGTGCCAGCAGCCAGGGGTGGGGGGCCCCGAGGAACACCGGGGAGCTGTTTTTT.

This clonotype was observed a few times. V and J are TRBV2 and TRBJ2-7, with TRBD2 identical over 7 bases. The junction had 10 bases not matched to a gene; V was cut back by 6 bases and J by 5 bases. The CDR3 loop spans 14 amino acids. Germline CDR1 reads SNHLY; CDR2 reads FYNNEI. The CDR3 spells CASSDGRSGNEQYF. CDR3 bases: TGTGCCAGCAGCGACGGGAGGTCGGGTAACGAGCAGTACTTC.

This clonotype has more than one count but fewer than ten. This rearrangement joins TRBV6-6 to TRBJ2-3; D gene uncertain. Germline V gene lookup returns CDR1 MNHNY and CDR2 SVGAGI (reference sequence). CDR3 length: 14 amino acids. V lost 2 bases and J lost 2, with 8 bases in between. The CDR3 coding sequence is TGTGCCAGCAGTTACCGCGGAACCACAGATACGCAGTATTTT. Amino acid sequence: CASSYRGTTDTQYF.

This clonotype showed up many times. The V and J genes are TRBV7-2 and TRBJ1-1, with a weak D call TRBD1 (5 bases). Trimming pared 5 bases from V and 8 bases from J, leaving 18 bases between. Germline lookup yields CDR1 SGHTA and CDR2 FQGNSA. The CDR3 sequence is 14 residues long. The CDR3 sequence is CASSERPRALEAFF. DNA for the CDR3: TGTGCCAGCAGCGAACGGCCCAGGGCGTTAGAAGCTTTCTTT.

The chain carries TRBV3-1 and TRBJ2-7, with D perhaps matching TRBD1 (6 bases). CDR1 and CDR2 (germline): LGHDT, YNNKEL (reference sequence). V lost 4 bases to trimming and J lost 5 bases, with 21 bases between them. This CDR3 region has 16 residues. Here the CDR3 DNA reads TGTGCCAGCAGCCGAGGCCCCCGGGGCAGGGGAGACGAGCAGTACTTC. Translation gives CASSRGPRGRGDEQYF.

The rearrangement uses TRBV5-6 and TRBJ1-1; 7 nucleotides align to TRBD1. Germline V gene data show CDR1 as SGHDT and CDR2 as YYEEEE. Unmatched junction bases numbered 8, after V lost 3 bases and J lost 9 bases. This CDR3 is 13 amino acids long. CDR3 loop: CASSWVGTDQAFF. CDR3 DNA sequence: TGTGCCAGCAGCTGGGTCGGGACAGACCAAGCTTTCTTT.

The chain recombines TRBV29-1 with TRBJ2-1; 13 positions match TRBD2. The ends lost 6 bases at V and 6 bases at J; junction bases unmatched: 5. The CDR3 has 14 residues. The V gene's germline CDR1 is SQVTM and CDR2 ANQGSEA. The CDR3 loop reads CSVVTSGRANEQFF. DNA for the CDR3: TGCAGCGTCGTCACTAGCGGGAGGGCCAATGAGCAGTTCTTC.

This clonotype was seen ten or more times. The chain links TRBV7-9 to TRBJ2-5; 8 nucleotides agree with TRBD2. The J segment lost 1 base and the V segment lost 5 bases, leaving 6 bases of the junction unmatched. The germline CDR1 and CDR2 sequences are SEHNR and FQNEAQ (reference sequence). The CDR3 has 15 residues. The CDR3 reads CASSTTLAVQETQYF. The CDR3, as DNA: TGTGCCAGCAGCACGACACTAGCGGTCCAAGAGACCCAGTACTTC. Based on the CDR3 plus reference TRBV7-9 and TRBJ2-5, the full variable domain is DTGVSQNPRHKITKRGQNVTFRCDPISEHNRLYWYRQTLGQGPEFLTYFQNEAQLEKSRLLSDRFSAERPKGSFSTLEIQRTEQGDSAMYLCASSTTLAVQETQYFGPGTRLLVL.

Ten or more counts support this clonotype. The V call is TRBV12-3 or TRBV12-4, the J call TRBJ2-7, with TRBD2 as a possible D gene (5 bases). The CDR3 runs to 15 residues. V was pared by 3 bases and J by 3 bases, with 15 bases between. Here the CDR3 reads CASSLGLAGSYEQYF. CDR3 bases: TGTGCCAGCAGTTTGGGTCTGGCGGGTAGCTACGAGCAGTACTTC.

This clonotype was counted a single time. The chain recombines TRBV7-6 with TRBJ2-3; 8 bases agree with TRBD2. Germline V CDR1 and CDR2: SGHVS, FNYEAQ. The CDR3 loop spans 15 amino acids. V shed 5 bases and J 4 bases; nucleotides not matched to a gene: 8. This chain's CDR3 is CASSVTPGGPDTQYF. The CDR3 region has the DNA TGTGCCAGCAGCGTCACGCCGGGGGGGCCAGATACGCAGTATTTT.

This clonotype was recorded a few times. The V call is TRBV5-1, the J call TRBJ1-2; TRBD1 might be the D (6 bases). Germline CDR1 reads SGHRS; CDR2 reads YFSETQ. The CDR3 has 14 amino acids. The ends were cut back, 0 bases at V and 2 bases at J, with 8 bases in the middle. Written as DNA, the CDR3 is TGCGCCAGCAGCTTGGAAGGACAGAACTATGGCTACACCTTC. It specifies CASSLEGQNYGYTF.

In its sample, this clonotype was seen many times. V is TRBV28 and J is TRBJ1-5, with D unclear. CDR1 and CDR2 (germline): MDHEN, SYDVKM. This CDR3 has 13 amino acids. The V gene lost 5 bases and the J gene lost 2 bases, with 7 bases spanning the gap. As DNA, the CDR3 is TGTGCCAGCAGTACTGAGGGCAATCAGCCCCAGCATTTT. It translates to CASSTEGNQPQHF. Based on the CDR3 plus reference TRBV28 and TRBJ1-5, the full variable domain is DVKVTQSSRYLVKRTGEKVFLECVQDMDHENMFWYRQDPGLGLRLIYFSYDVKMKEKGDIPEGYSVSREKKERFSLILESASTNQTSMYLCASSTEGNQPQHFGDGTRLSIL.

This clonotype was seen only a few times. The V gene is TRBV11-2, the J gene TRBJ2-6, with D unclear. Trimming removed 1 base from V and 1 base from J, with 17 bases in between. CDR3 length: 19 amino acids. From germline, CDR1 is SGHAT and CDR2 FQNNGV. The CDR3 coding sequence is TGTGCCAGCAGCTTAGGGTCCCTCCGCACCCCGTCTGGGGCCAACGTCCTGACTTTC. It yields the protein CASSLGSLRTPSGANVLTF.

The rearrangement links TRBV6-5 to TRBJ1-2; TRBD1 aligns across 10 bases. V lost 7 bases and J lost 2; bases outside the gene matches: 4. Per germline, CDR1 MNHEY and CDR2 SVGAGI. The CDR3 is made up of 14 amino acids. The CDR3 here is CASTETGGNYGYTF. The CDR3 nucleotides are TGTGCCAGCACCGAGACAGGGGGCAACTATGGCTACACCTTC.

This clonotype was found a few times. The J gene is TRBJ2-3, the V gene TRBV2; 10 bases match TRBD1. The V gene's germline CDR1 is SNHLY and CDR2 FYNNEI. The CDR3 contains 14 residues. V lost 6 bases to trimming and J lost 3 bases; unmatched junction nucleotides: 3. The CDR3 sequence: CASRGTGVTDTQYF. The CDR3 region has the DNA TGTGCCAGCAGGGGGACAGGGGTTACAGATACGCAGTATTTT.

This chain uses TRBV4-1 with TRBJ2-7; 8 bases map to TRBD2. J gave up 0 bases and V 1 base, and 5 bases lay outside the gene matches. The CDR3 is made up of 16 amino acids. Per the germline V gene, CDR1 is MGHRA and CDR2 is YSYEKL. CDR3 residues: CASSQGTSGGSYEQYF. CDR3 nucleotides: TGCGCCAGCAGCCAAGGCACTAGCGGAGGCTCCTACGAGCAGTACTTC.

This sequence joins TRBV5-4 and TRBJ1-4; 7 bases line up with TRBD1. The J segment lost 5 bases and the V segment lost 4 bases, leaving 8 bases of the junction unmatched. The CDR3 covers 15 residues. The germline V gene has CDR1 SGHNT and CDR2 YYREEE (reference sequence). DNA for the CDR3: TGTGCCAGCAGCGATCCGACAGGGTCAAATGAAAAACTGTTTTTT. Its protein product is CASSDPTGSNEKLFF.

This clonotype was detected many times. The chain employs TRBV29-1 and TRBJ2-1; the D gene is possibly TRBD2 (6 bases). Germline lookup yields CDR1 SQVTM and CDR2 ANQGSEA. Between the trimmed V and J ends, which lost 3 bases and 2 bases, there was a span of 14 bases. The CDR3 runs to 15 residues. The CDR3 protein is CSVEEGSRAYNEQFF. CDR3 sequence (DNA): TGCAGCGTTGAGGAGGGTAGCAGGGCCTACAATGAGCAGTTCTTC.

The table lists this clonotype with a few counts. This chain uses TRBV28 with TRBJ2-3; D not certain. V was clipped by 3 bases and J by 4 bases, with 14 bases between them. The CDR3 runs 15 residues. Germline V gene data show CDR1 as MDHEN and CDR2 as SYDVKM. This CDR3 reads CASSLESFSADTQYF. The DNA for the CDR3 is TGTGCCAGCAGTTTGGAATCCTTTTCAGCAGATACGCAGTATTTT.

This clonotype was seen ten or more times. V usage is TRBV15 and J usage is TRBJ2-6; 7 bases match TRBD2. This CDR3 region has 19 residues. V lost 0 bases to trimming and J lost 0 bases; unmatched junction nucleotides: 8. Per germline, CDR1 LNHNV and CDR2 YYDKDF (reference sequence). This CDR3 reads CATSRDIPSGVSGANVLTF. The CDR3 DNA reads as TGTGCCACCAGCAGAGATATCCCTAGCGGAGTCTCTGGGGCCAACGTCCTGACTTTC. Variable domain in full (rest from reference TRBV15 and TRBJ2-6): DAMVIQNPRYQVTQFGKPVTLSCSQTLNHNVMYWYQQKSSQAPKLLFHYYDKDFNNEADTPDNFQSRRPNTSFCFLDIRSPGLGDTAMYLCATSRDIPSGVSGANVLTFGAGSRLTVL.

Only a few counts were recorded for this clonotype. The CDR3 sequence is CASSLRADTEAFF. CDR3 coding DNA: TGTGCCAGCAGTTTACGAGCGGACACTGAAGCTTTCTTT. The rearrangement joins TRBV12-3 or TRBV12-4 to TRBJ1-1; D unclear. CDR3 length: 13 amino acids. V was cut by 2 bases and J by 3 bases, with 7 bases left in between.

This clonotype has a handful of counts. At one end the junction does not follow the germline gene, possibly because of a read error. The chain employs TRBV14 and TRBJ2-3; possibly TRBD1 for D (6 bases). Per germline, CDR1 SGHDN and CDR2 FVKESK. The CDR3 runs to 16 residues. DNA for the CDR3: TGTGCCAGCAGACAAGAACGTCCAGGGGTAGCAGATACGCAGTATTTT. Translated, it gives CASRQERPGVADTQYF.

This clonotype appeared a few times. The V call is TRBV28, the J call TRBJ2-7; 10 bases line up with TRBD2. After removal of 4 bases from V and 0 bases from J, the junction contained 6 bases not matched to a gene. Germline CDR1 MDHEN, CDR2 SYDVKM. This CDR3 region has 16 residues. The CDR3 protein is CASSSSSGSHSYEQYF. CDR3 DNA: TGTGCCAGCAGTTCCTCTAGCGGGAGTCACTCCTACGAGCAGTACTTC.

The CDR3 sequence: CASSPGTLGGTDTQYF. The CDR3 coding sequence is TGTGCCAGCAGCCCTGGGACCCTCGGGGGCACAGATACGCAGTATTTT. The V gene is TRBV28, the J gene TRBJ2-3, with D tentatively TRBD1 or TRBD2 (5 bases each). V was clipped by 6 bases and J by 1 base, with 17 bases between them. Germline V lookup: CDR1 MDHEN, CDR2 SYDVKM. CDR3 length equals 16 residues.

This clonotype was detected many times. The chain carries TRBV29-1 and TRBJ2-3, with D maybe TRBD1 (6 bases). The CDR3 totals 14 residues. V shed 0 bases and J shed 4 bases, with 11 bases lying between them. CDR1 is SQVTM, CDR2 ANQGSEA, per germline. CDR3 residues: CSVEDRAGADTQYF. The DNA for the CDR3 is TGCAGCGTTGAAGATCGGGCAGGGGCAGATACGCAGTATTTT.

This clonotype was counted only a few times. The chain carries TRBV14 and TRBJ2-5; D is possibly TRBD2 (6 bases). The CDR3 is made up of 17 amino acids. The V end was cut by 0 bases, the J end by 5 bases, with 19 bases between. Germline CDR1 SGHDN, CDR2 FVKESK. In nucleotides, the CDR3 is TGTGCCAGCAGCCAAGATTCATACAGGCCCCGGGAGGAGACCCAGTACTTC. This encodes CASSQDSYRPREETQYF.

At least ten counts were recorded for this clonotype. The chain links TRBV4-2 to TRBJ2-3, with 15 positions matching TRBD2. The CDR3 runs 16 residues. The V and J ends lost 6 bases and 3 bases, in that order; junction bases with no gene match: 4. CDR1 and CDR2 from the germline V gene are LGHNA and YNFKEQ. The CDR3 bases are TGTGCCAGCAGTCTGGGACTAGCGGGAGGTACAGATACGCAGTATTTT. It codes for CASSLGLAGGTDTQYF.